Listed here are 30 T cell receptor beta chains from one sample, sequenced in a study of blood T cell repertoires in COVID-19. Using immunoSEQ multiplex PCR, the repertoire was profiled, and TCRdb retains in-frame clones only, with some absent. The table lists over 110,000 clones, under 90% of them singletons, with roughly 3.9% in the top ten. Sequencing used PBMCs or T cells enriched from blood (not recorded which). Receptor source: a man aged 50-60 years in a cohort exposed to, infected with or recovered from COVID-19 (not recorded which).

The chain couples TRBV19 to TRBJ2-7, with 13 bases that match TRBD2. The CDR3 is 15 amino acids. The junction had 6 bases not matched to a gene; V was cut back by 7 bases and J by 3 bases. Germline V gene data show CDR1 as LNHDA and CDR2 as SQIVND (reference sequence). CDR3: CASTSGTSGVYEQYF. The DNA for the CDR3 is TGTGCCAGTACTTCCGGGACTAGCGGGGTCTACGAGCAGTACTTC.

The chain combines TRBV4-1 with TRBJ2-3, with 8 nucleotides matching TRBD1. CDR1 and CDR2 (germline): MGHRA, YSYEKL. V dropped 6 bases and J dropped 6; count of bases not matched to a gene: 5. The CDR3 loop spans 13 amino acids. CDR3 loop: CASRVTGADTQYF. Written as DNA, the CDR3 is TGCGCCAGCAGGGTGACAGGGGCCGATACGCAGTATTTT.

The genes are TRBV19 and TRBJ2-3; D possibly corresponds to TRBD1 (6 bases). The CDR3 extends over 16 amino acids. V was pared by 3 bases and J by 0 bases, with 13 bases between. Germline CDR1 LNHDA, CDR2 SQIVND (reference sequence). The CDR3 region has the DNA TGTGCCAGTAGTATCGTTGACAGGTTGAGCACAGATACGCAGTATTTT. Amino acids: CASSIVDRLSTDTQYF.

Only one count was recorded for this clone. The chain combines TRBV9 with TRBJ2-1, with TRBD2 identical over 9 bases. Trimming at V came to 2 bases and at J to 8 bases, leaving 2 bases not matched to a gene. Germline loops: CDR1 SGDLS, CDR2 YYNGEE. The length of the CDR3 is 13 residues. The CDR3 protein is CASSVRGGDEQFF. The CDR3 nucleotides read TGTGCCAGCAGCGTGCGGGGGGGCGATGAGCAGTTCTTC. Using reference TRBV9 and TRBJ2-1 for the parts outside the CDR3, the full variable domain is DSGVTQTPKHLITATGQRVTLRCSPRSGDLSVYWYQQSLDQGLQFLIQYYNGEERAKGNILERFSAQQFPDLHSELNLSSLELGDSALYFCASSVRGGDEQFFGPGTRLTVL.

The CDR3 here is CASSLGQITDTQYF. The CDR3, as DNA: TGTGCCAGCAGTTTGGGACAGATCACAGATACGCAGTATTTT. The chain employs TRBV27 and TRBJ2-3, with 7 bases lining up with TRBD1. V lost 3 bases, J lost 2 bases, and 2 bases stayed unmatched. The CDR3 has 14 amino acids. Germline V gene sequence: CDR1 MNHEY, CDR2 SMNVEV (reference sequence).

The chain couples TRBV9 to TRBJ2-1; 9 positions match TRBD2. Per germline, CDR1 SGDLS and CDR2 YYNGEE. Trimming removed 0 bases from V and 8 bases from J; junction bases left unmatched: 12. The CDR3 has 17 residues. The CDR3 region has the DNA TGTGCCAGCAGCGTAGCCGGAGCGGGGGGACTCCGGGATGAGCAGTTCTTC. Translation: CASSVAGAGGLRDEQFF.

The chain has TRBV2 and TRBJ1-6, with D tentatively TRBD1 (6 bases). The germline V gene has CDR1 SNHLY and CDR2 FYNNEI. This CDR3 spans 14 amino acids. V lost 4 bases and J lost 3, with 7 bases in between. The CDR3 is CASSVDSYNSPLHF. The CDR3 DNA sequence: TGTGCCAGCAGTGTGGACAGCTATAATTCACCCCTCCACTTT.

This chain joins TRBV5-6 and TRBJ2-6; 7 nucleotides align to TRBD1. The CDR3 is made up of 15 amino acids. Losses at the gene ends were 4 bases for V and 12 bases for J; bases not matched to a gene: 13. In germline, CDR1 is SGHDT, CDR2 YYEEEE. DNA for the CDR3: TGTGCCAGCAGCGCCAGACAGGGCTTGGGCATCGTCCTGACTTTC. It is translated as CASSARQGLGIVLTF.

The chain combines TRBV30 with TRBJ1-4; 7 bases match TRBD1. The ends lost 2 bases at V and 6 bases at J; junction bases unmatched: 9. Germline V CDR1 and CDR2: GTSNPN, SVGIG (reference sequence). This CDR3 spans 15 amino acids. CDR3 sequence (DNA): TGTGCCTGGAGTCTTATCCGGGACAGTTATGAAAAACTGTTTTTT. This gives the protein CAWSLIRDSYEKLFF.

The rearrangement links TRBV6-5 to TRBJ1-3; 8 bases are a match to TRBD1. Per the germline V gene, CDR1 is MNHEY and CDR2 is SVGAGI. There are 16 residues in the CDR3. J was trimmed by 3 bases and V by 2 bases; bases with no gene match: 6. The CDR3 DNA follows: TGTGCCAGCAGTTACGAAGCAGGGGGCTTTGGAAACACCATATATTTT. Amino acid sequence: CASSYEAGGFGNTIYF.

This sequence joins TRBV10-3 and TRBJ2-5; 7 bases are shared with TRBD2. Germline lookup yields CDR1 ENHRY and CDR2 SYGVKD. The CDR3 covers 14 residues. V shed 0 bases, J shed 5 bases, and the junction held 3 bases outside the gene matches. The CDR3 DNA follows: TGTGCCATCAGTGAGTCGACCGGGGGGGAGACCCAGTACTTC. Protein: CAISESTGGETQYF.

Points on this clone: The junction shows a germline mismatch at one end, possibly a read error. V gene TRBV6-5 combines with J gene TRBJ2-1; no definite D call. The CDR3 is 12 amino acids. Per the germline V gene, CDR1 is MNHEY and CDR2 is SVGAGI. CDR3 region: CASRYSSSEQFF. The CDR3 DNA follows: TGTGCCAGCAGATACTCTAGTAGTGAGCAGTTCTTC.

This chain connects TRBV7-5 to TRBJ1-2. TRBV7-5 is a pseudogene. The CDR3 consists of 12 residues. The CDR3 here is CARSLADYGYTF. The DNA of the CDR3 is TGTGCCAGAAGCTTAGCCGACTATGGCTACACCTTC.

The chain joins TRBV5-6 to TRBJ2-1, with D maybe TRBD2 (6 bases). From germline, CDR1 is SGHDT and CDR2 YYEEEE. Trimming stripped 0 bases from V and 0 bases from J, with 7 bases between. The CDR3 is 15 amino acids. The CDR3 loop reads CASSLGGASYNEQFF. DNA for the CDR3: TGTGCCAGCAGCTTGGGCGGGGCCTCCTACAATGAGCAGTTCTTC.

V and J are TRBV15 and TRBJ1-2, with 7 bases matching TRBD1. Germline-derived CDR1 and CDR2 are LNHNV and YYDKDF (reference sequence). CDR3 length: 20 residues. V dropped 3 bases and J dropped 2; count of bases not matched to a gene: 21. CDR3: CATSSRPTRDSQHQNYGYTF. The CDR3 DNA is TGTGCCACCAGCAGTCGACCAACCCGGGACAGCCAACACCAAAACTATGGCTACACCTTC.

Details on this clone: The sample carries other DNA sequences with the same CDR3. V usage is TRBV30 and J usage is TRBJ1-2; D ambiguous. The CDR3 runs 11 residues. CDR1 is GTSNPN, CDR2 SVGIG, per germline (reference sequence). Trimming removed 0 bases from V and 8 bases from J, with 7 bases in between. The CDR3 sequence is CAWSVGGGYTF. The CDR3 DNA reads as TGTGCCTGGAGTGTGGGAGGCGGCTACACCTTC.

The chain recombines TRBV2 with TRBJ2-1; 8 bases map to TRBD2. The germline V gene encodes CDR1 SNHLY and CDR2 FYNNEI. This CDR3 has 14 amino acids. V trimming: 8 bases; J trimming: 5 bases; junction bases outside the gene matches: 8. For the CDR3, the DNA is TGTGCCAGCCTCCGACTAGCGTCCCACAATGAGCAGTTCTTC. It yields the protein CASLRLASHNEQFF. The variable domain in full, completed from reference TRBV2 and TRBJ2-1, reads EPEVTQTPSHQVTQMGQEVILRCVPISNHLYFYWYRQILGQKVEFLVSFYNNEISEKSEIFDDQFSVERPDGSNFTLKIRSTKLEDSAMYFCASLRLASHNEQFFGPGTRLTVL.

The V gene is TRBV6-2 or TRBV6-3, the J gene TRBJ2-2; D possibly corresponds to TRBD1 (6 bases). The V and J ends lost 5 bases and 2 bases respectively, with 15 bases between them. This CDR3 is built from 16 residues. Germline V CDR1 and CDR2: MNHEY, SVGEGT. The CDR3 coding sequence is TGTGCCAGCAGTGACCTCGGGACACCTAACACCGGGGAGCTGTTTTTT. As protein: CASSDLGTPNTGELFF.

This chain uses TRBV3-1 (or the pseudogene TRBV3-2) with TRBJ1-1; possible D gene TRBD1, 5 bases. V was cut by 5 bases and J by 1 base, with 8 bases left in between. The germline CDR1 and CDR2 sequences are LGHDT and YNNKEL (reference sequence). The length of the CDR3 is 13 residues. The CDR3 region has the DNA TGTGCCAGCAGCGACAGCCAGAACACTGAAGCTTTCTTT. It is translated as CASSDSQNTEAFF.

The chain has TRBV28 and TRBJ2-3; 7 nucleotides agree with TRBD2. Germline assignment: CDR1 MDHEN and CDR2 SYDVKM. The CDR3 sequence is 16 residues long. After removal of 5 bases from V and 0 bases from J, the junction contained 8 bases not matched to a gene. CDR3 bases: TGTGCCAGCAGTGGTGAGCGGGAAACTAGCACAGATACGCAGTATTTT. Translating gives CASSGERETSTDTQYF.

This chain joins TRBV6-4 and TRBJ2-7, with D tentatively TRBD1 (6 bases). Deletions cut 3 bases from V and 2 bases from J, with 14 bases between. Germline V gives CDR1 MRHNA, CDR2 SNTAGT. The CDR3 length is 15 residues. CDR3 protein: CASSEKTGGAYEQYF. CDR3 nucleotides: TGTGCCAGCAGTGAAAAGACAGGTGGAGCCTACGAGCAGTACTTC.

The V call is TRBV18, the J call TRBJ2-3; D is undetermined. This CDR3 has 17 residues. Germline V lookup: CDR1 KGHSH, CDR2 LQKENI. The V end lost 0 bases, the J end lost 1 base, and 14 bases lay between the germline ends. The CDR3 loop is CASSPPALSLGTDTQYF. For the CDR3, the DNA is TGTGCCAGCTCACCACCGGCCTTGTCTTTGGGCACAGATACGCAGTATTTT.

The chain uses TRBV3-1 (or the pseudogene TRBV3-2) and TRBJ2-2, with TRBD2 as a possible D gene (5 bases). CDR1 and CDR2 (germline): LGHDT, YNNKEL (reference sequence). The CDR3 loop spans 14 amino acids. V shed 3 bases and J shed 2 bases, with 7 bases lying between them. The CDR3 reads CASSHSSNTGELFF. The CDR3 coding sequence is TGTGCCAGCAGCCACTCTAGCAACACCGGGGAGCTGTTTTTT.

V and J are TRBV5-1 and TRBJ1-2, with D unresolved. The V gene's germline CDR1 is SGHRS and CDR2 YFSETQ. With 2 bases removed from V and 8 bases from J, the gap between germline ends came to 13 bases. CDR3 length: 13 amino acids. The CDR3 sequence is CASSFSSSKGYTF. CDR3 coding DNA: TGCGCCAGCAGCTTTAGCTCAAGTAAGGGCTACACCTTC.

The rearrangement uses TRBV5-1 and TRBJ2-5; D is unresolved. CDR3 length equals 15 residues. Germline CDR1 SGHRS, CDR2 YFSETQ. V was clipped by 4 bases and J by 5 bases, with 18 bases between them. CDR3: CASSVERVAGETQYF. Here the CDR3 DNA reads TGCGCCAGCAGCGTGGAGCGAGTGGCCGGGGAGACCCAGTACTTC.

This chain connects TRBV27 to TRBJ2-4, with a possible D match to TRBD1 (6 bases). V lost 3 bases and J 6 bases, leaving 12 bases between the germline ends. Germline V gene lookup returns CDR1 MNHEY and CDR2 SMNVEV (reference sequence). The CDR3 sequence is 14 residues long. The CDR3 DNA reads TGTGCCAGCAGTTTTAGGACAGTCTCAAACATTCAGTACTTC. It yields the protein CASSFRTVSNIQYF.

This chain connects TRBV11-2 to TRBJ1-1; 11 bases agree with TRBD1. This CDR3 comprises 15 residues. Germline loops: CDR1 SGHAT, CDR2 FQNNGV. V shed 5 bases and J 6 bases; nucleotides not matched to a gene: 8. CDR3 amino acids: CASSRTGGAAPEAFF. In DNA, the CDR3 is TGTGCCAGCAGCAGGACAGGGGGCGCCGCTCCTGAAGCTTTCTTT.

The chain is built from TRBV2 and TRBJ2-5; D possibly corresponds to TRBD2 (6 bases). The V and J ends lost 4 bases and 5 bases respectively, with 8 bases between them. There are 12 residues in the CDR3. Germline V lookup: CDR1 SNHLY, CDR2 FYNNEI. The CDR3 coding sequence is TGTGCCAGCAGTGGCAGCGGGGAGACCCAGTACTTC. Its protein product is CASSGSGETQYF.

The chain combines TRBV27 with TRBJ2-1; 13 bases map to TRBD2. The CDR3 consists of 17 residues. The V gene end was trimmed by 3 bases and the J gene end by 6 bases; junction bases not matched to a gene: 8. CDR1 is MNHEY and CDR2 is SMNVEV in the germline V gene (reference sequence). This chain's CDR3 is CASSLTLGTSGVNEQFF. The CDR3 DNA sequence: TGTGCCAGCAGTTTGACCTTAGGGACTAGCGGGGTCAATGAGCAGTTCTTC.

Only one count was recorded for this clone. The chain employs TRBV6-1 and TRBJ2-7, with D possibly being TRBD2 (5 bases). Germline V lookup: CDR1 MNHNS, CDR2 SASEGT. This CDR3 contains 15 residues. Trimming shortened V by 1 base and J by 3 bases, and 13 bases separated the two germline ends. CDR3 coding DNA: TGTGCCAGCAGTGAAGTTTTAGAGGGAAGCTACGAGCAGTACTTC. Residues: CASSEVLEGSYEQYF.